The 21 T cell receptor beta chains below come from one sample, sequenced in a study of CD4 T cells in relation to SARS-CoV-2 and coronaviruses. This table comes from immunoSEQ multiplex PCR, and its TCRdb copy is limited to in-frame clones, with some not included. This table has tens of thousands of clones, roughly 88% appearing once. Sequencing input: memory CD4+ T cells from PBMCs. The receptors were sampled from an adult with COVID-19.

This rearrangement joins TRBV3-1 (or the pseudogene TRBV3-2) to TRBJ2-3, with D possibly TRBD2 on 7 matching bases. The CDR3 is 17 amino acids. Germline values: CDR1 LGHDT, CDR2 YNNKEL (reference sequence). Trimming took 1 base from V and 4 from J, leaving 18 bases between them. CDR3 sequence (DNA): TGTGCCAGCAGCCAAGGGGGGACAAGGGGGGGCGCAGATACGCAGTATTTT. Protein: CASSQGGTRGGADTQYF.

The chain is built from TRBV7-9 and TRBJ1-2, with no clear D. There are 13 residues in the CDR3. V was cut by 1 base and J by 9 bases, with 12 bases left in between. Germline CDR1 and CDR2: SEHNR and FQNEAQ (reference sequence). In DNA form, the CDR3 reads TGTGCCAGCAGCTTAGATTCGGGGTCGAGCTACACCTTC. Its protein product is CASSLDSGSSYTF.

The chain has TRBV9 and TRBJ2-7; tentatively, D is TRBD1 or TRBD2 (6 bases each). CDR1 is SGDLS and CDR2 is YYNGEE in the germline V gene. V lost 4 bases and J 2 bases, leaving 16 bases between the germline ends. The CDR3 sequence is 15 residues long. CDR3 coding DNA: TGTGCCAGCAGCCCCCAGTTGGGGGGCGCCTACGAGCAGTACTTC. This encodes CASSPQLGGAYEQYF.

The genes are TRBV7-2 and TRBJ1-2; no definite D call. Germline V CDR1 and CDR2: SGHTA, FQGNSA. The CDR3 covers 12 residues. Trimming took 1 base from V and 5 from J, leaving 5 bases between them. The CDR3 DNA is TGTGCCAGCAGCTTAGGGTCTTATGGCTACACCTTC. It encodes CASSLGSYGYTF.

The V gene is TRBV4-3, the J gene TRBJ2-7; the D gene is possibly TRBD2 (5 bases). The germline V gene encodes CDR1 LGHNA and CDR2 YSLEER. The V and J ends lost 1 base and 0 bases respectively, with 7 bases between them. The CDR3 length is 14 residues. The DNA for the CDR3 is TGCGCCAGCAGCCAAGGTGGGAGCTCCTACGAGCAGTACTTC. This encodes CASSQGGSSYEQYF.

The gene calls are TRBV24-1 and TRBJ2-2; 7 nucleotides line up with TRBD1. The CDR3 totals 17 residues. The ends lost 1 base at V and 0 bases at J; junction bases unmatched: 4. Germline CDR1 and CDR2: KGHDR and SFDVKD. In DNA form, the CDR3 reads TGTGCCACCAGTGATTTATCAGGGGGAACGAACACCGGGGAGCTGTTTTTT. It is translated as CATSDLSGGTNTGELFF.

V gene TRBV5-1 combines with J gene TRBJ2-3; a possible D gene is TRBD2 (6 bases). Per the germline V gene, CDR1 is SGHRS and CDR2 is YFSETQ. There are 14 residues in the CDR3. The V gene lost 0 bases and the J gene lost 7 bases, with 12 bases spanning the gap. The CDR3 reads CASSLGGRGNTQYF. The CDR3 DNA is TGCGCCAGCAGCTTGGGAGGGCGCGGGAATACGCAGTATTTT.

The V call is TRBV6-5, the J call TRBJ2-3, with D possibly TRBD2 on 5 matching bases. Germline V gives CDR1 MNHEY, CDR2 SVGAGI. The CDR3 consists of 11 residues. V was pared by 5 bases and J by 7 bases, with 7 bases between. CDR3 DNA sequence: TGTGCCAGCAGTCCGGGATATACGCAGTATTTT. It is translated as CASSPGYTQYF.

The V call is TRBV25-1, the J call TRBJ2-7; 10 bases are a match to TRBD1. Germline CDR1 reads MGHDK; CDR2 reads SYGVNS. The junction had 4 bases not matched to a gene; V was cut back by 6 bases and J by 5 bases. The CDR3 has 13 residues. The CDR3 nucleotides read TGTGCCAGCAGGGAGACAGGGGGCAACGAGCAGTACTTC. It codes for CASRETGGNEQYF.

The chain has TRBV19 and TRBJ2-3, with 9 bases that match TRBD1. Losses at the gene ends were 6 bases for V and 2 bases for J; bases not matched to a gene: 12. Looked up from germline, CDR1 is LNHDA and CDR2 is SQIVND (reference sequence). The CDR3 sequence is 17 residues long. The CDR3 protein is CASRETGTGTPTDTQYF. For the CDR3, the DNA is TGTGCCAGTAGGGAAACCGGGACAGGGACCCCCACAGATACGCAGTATTTT.

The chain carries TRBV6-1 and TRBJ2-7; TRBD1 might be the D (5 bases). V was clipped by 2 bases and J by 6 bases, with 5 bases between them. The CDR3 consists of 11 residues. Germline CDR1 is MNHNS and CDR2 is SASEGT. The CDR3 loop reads CASSEQGEQYF. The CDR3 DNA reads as TGTGCCAGCAGTGAACAGGGCGAGCAGTACTTC.

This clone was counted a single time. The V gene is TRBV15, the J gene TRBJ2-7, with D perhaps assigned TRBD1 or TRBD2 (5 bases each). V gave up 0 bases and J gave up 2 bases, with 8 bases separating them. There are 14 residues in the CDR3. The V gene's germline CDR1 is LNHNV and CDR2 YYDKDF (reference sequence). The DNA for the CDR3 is TGTGCCACCAGCAGAGATTTGGGACCCTACGAGCAGTACTTC. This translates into CATSRDLGPYEQYF.

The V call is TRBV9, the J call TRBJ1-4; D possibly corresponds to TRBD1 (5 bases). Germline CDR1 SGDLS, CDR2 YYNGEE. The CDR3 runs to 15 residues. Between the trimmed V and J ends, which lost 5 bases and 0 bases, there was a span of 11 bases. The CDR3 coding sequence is TGTGCCAGCAGTGCGGGACGGGCAACTAATGAAAAACTGTTTTTT. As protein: CASSAGRATNEKLFF.

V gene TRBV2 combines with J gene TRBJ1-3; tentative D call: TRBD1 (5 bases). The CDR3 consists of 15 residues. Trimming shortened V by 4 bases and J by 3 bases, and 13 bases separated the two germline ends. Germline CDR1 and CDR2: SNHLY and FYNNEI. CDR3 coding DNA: TGTGCCAGCAGTGTACGGGGGAGGAATGGAAACACCATATATTTT. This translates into CASSVRGRNGNTIYF.

The CDR3 loop reads CASSHSRSSYEQYF. CDR3 in DNA: TGCGCCAGCAGCCACTCACGGAGTTCCTACGAGCAGTACTTC. The chain joins TRBV4-3 to TRBJ2-7; D remains unclear. The germline gives CDR1 LGHNA, CDR2 YSLEER. Trimming pared 3 bases from V and 1 base from J, leaving 10 bases between. CDR3 length: 14 amino acids.

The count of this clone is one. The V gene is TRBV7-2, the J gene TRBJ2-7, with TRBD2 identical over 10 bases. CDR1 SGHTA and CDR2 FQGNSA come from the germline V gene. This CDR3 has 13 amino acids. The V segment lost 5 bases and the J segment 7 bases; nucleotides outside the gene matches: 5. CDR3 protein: CASSTLAGVEQYF. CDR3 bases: TGTGCCAGCAGCACCCTAGCGGGGGTTGAGCAGTACTTC. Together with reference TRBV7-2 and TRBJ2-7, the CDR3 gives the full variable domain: GAGVSQSPSNKVTEKGKDVELRCDPISGHTALYWYRQSLGQGLEFLIYFQGNSAPDKSGLPSDRFSAERTGGSVSTLTIQRTQQEDSAVYLCASSTLAGVEQYFGPGTRLTVT.

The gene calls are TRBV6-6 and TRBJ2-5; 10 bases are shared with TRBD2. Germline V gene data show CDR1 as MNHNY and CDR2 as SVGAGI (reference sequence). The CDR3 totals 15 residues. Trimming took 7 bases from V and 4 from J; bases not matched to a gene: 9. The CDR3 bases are TGTGCCAGCACCCTTCCGGCTAGCGGGGGAGAGACCCAGTACTTC. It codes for CASTLPASGGETQYF.

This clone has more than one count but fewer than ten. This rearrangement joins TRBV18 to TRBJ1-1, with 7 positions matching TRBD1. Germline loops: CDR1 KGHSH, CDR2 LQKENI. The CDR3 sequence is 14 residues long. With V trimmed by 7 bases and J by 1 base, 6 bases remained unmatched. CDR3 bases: TGTGCCAGCTTAACAGGGGCTTCGAACACTGAAGCTTTCTTT. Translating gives CASLTGASNTEAFF. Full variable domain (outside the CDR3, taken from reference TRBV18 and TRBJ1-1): NAGVMQNPRHLVRRRGQEARLRCSPMKGHSHVYWYRQLPEEGLKFMVYLQKENIIDESGMPKERFSAEFPKEGPSILRIQQVVRGDSAAYFCASLTGASNTEAFFGQGTRLTVV.

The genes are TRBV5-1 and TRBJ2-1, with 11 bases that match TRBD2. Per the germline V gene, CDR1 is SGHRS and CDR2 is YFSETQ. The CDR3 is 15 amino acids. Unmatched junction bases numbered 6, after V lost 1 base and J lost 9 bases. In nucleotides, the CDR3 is TGCGCCAGCAGCTTGAGTAGCGGGGGGGCTGTTGAGCAGTTCTTC. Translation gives CASSLSSGGAVEQFF.

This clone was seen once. The CDR3 DNA follows: TGTGCCAGCGTATCATCCGCGGCTGGGGACAGGAGACACGAGCAGTACTTC. Translation gives CASVSSAAGDRRHEQYF. The J gene is TRBJ2-7, the V gene TRBV28, with TRBD1 matching over 8 bases. Germline values: CDR1 MDHEN, CDR2 SYDVKM. With 8 bases clipped from V and 5 bases from J, the junction kept 20 bases outside the gene matches. CDR3 length: 17 residues.

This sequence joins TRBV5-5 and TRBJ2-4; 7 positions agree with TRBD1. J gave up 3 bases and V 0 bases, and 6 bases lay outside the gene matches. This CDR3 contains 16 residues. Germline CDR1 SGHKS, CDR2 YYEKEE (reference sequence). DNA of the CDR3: TGTGCCAGCAGCTTGGGAGGGGGCTCGGGCAAAAACATTCAGTACTTC. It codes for CASSLGGGSGKNIQYF.